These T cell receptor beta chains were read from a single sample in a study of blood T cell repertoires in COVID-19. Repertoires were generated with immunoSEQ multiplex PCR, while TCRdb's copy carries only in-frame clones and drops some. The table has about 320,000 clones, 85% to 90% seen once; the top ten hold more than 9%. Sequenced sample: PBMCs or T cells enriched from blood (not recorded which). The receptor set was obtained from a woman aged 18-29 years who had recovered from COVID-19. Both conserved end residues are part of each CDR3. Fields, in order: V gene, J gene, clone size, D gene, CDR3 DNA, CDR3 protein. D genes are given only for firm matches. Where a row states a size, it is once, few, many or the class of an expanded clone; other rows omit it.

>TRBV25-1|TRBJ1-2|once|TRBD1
TGTGCCAGCAGTAAACAGGGGGTTGATGGCTACACCTTC
CASSKQGVDGYTF
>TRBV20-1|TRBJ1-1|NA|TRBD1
TGCAGTGCTAGGACAGGGGAAGCTTTCTTT
CSARTGEAFF
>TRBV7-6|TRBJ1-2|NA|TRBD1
TGTGCCAGCAGCTTAGCCGGTGGGACAGATGGCTACACCTTC
CASSLAGGTDGYTF
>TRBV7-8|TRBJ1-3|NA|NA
TGTGCCAGCAGCTTCATCGGGTTCTCTGGAAACACCATATATTTT
CASSFIGFSGNTIYF
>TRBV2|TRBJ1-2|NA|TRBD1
TGTGCCAGCGGACAGGGGGTAGGGCTGGGCTACACCTTC
CASGQGVGLGYTF
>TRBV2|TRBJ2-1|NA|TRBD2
TGTGCCAGCAGTGAAGTGATAGCGGGGCCTAATGAGCAGTTCTTC
CASSEVIAGPNEQFF
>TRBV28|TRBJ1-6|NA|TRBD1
TGTGCCAGCAGTTTATGGGCCCCGACAGGGGTTAATTCACCCCTCCACTTT
CASSLWAPTGVNSPLHF
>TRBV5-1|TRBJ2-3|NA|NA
TGCGCCAGCAGCTTGGGTTCTAGCACAGATACGCAGTATTTT
CASSLGSSTDTQYF
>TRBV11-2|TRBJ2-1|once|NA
TGTGCCAGCAGCAGCGTTTGGAGCTCCTACAATGAGCAGTTCTTC
CASSSVWSSYNEQFF
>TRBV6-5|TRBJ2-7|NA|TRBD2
TGTGCCAGCAGTTACATTTCGCGGGAGCCCGGCGGGCAGTACTTC
CASSYISREPGGQYF
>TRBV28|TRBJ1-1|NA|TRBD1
TGTGCCAGCAGTTTAATGACAGGGATGAACACTGAAGCTTTCTTT
CASSLMTGMNTEAFF
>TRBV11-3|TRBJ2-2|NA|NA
TGTGCCAGCAGCTCCCTCCCAGGTTACACCGGGGAGCTGTTTTTT
CASSSLPGYTGELFF
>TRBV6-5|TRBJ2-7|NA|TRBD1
TGTGCCAGCAGTTATCGGGGGACAGGGGGATACGAGCAGTACTTC
CASSYRGTGGYEQYF
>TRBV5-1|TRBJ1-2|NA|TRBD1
TGCGCCAGCAGCTTAGCGTTACAGGGGTCCGGAGGCTACACCTTC
CASSLALQGSGGYTF
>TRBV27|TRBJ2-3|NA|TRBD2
TGTGCCAGCAGTTTAGATAGCGGGAGCCACACAGATACGCAGTATTTT
CASSLDSGSHTDTQYF
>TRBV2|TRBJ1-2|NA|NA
TGTGCCAGCATGGGCAGGAACTATGGCTACACCTTC
CASMGRNYGYTF
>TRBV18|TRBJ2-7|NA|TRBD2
TGTGCCAGCTCACCGGCTAGCGGGCAGTACGAGCAGTACTTC
CASSPASGQYEQYF
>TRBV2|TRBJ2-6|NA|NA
TGTGCCAGCAGTGAATGGGCGGGGGCCAACGTCCTGACTTTC
CASSEWAGANVLTF
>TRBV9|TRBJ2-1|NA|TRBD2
TGTGCCAGCAGCGTACGACTAGCGGGATACAATGAGCAGTTCTTC
CASSVRLAGYNEQFF
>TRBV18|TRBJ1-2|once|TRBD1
TGTGCCAGCTCACCGAGTGGGACAGGGACCGGCTACACCTTC
CASSPSGTGTGYTF
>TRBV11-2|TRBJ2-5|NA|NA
TGTGCCAGCAGCTTAGTTCGCAGGGGGGAAGAGACCCAGTACTTC
CASSLVRRGEETQYF
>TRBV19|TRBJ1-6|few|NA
TGTGCCAGTAGCCCAGAATGGGGGGGTCGTTCACCCCTCCACTTT
CASSPEWGGRSPLHF
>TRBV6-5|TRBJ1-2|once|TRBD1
TGTGCCAGCAGAGGGACAGGGGGCGTCTATGGCTACACCTTC
CASRGTGGVYGYTF
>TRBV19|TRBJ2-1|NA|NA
TGTGCCAGTAGTATAGAGGCGACAACGTCCTACAATGAGCAGTTCTTC
CASSIEATTSYNEQFF
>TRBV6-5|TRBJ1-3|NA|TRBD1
TGTGCCAGCAGCGCAGACAGGGTAAGAAGAAACACCATATATTTT
CASSADRVRRNTIYF
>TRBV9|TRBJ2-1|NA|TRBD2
TGTGCCAGCAGCGTAACTAGCGGTAATGAGCAGTTCTTC
CASSVTSGNEQFF
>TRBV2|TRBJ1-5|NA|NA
TGTGCCAGCAGTGTTTGGGGGGGCGATCAGCCCCAGCATTTT
CASSVWGGDQPQHF
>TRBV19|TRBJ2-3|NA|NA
TGTGCCAGTAGTATAGTAAGCGAGAACGAAGATACGCAGTATTTT
CASSIVSENEDTQYF
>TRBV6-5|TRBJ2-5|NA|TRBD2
TGTGCCAGCAGTTACTCGAGCGGGGGGGACGAGACCCAGTACTTC
CASSYSSGGDETQYF
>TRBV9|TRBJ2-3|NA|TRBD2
TGTGCCAGCAGCGTAGAACCTAGCGGTGATACGCAGTATTTT
CASSVEPSGDTQYF
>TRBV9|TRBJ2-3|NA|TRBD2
TGTGCCAGCAGCATTAGCGGGGGGCTCACAGATACGCAGTATTTT
CASSISGGLTDTQYF
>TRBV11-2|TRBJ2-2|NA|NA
TGTGCCAGCAGCACCAGGCAGGCGACCGGGGAGCTGTTTTTT
CASSTRQATGELFF
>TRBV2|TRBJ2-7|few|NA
TGTGCCAGCAGCCCCACTAGGTTCCACGAGCAGTACTTC
CASSPTRFHEQYF
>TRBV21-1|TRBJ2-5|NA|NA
TGTGCCAGCAGCAAAGGCTGGCTAGCGGGACTGCTCCAAGAGACCCAGTACTTC
CASSKGWLAGLLQETQYF